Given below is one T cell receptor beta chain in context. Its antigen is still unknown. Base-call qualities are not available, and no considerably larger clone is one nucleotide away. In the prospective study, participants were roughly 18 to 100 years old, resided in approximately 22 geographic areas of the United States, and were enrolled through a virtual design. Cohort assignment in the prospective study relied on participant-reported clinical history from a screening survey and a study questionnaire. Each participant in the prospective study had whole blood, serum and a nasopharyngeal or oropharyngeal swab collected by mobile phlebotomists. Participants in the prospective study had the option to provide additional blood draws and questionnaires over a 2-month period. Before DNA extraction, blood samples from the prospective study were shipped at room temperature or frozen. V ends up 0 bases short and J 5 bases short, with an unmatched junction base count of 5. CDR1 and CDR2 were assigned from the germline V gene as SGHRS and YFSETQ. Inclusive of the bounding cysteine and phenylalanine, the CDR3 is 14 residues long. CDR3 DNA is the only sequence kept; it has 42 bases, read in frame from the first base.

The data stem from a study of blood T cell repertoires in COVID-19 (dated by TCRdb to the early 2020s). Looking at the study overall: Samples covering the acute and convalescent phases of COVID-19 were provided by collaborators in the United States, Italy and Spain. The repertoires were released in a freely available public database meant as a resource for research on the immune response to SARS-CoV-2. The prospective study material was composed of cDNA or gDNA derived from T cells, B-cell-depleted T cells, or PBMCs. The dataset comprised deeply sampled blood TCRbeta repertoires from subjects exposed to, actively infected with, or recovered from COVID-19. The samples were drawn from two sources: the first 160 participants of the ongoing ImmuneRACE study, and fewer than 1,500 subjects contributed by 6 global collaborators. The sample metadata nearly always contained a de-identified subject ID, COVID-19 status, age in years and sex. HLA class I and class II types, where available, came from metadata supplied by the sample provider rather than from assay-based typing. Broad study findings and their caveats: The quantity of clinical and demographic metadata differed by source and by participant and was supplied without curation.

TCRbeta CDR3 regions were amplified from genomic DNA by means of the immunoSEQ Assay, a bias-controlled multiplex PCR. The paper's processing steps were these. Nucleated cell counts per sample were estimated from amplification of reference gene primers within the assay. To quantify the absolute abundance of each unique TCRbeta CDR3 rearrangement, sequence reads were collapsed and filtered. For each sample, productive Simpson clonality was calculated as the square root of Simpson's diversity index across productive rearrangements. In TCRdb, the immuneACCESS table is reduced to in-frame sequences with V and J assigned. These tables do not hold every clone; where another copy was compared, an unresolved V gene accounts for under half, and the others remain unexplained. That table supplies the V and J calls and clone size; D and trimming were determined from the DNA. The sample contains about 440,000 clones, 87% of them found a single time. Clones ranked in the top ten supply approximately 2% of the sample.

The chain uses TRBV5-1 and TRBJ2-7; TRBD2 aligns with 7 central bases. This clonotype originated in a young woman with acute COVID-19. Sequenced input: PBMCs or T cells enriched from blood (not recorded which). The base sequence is TGCGCCAGCAGCTTGGGGGAGGGTCTGAACGAGCAGTACTTC. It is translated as CASSLGEGLNEQYF.